The clone carrying this TCR beta chain was seen only a few times. Its antigen is not known. This sample was taken from a study of human T cells and chemical hapten exposure. Study findings and constraints: TCRs at a frequency above 1 in 1000 stayed unchanged with DPC sensitization.

Time point: pre-sensitization, week 0. Treatment denoted: therapeutic diphenylcyclopropenone sensitization with weekly scalp DPC. Each CDR3 protein gets one entry after TCRdb re-called the RACE reads with MiXCR. Among some 250,000 distinct CDR3 sequences listed, around 7.7% were seen once. This CDR3 has 15 amino acids. Germline V lookup: CDR1 SQVTM, CDR2 ANQGSEA. V lost 1 base, J lost 5 bases, and 17 bases lay in between. Sequenced material: whole blood, taken in connection with sensitization to the hapten diphenylcyclopropenone (DPC). The gene calls are TRBV29-1 and TRBJ2-5; a weak D match, TRBD2 (8 bases). This clonotype was obtained from a man aged 18 to 30 with alopecia areata. Some clones in this sample may be carry-over from other donors' samples. CDR3 in DNA: TGCAGCGTTGAAGTCTGGACAGGCGGGGGGGAGACCCAGTACTTC. Protein product: CSVEVWTGGGETQYF.